The 5 T cell receptor beta chains reported below all come from one sample, sequenced in a study of cytomegalovirus exposure and HLA in healthy donors (dated 2017 in TCRdb). The receptor library was made with the immunoSEQ multiplex PCR assay. The multiplex PCR relied on a mix of 60 forward primers for TCR Vbeta segments and 13 reverse primers for TCR Jbeta segments. TCRdb's version of the immuneACCESS table is confined to in-frame rearrangements and falls short of the full clone set. An unresolved V gene accounts for under half of the shortfall where checked; the remainder is of unknown origin. The sample contains some 130,000 clones, approximately 71% of them found a single time. Around 2% of the sample belongs to the ten largest clones. Sequencing input: PBMCs. Receptor source: a man in his thirties or forties in good health and CMV-seronegative.

V is TRBV9 and J is TRBJ1-1; 7 bases match TRBD1. The CDR3 spans 15 residues. Germline V gene lookup returns CDR1 SGDLS and CDR2 YYNGEE. Trimming cost V 0 bases and J 5 bases; bases outside gene matches: 7. This chain's CDR3 is CASSVVEGARTEAFF. CDR3 nucleotides: TGTGCCAGCAGCGTAGTCGAGGGGGCGAGGACTGAAGCTTTCTTT.

The chain is built from TRBV7-8 and TRBJ1-1; TRBD1 is a possible D gene (5 bases). V dropped 4 bases and J dropped 3 bases, with 15 bases sitting between them. Germline CDR1 reads SGHVS; CDR2 reads FQNEAQ. This CDR3 region has 15 residues. This CDR3 is CASSSQQARDTEAFF. The CDR3 DNA is TGTGCCAGCAGCTCGCAACAGGCTAGGGACACTGAAGCTTTCTTT.

The rearrangement joins TRBV5-1 to TRBJ2-2; a weak D match, TRBD2 (6 bases). The CDR3 has 14 residues. CDR1 is SGHRS, CDR2 YFSETQ, per germline. Trimming removed 5 bases at V and 4 bases at J, with 12 bases between. DNA of the CDR3: TGCGCCAGCAGGGAGGAGGGCCGCACCGGGGAGCTGTTTTTT. Its translation: CASREEGRTGELFF. Full variable domain (outside the CDR3, taken from reference TRBV5-1 and TRBJ2-2): KAGVTQTPRYLIKTRGQQVTLSCSPISGHRSVSWYQQTPGQGLQFLFEYFSETQRNKGNFPGRFSGRQFSNSRSEMNVSTLELGDSALYLCASREEGRTGELFFGEGSRLTVL.

The genes are TRBV10-3 and TRBJ1-4; 7 nucleotides match TRBD1. Germline CDR1 and CDR2: ENHRY and SYGVKD. With V trimmed by 2 bases and J by 4 bases, 4 bases remained unmatched. This CDR3 contains 15 residues. The CDR3: CAISETGQLNEKLFF. The DNA of the CDR3 is TGTGCCATCAGTGAGACGGGACAGCTTAATGAAAAACTGTTTTTT.

This clone showed up just a few times. J is TRBJ2-3 and V is TRBV19; 9 positions agree with TRBD1. Trimming cost V 4 bases and J 2 bases; bases outside gene matches: 7. Germline CDR1 LNHDA, CDR2 SQIVND (reference sequence). This CDR3 contains 16 residues. For the CDR3, the DNA is TGTGCCAGTAGTAGCCCCGGGACAGGGCCCACAGATACGCAGTATTTT. Encoded protein: CASSSPGTGPTDTQYF.